Included here is one TCR beta chain sequence, with context. V was shortened by 0 bases and J by 1 base, with 9 bases between the two germline ends. The CDR3 length is 16 residues. Germline V lookup: CDR1 MGHRA, CDR2 YSYEKL. Authors' data handling: Researchers report that nucleated cell counts were estimated from reference gene primer amplification. Method: immunoSEQ multiplex PCR; TCRdb's copy keeps in-frame clones and lacks some. V, J and clone size reflect that table, while D and trimming were determined from the DNA. The data show 200,000 to 250,000 clones, approximately 90% seen once. The data were obtained in a study of blood T cell repertoires in COVID-19. Study details: Acute and convalescent COVID-19 samples came from the United States, Italy and Spain. T cells, B-cell-depleted T cells, or PBMCs provided the cDNA or gDNA that served as material.

The receptor's source is a woman aged 18-29 years who had recovered from COVID-19. The chain is built from TRBV4-1 and TRBJ2-2; D perhaps matches TRBD2 (6 bases). The sequencing sample was made of peripheral blood. CDR3 protein: CASSQDVGRNTGELFF. CDR3 coding DNA: TGCGCCAGCAGCCAAGACGTCGGGAGGAACACCGGGGAGCTGTTTTTT.